This passage covers 20 T cell receptor beta chains from one sample sequenced in a study of T cell changes during pregnancy in multiple sclerosis. Repertoires were generated with immunoSEQ multiplex PCR, while TCRdb's copy carries only in-frame clones and drops some. The repertoire has fewer than 25,000 clones, 91% of them found once; the top ten carry under 0.75%. The sample was CD4+ T cells from peripheral blood mononuclear cells, taken in the third trimester of pregnancy. The receptors were gathered from a female donor in good health, enrolled as a control in a pregnancy study.

The J gene is TRBJ1-5, the V gene TRBV9; no clear D. Trimming left V 0 bases short and J 2 bases short, with 9 bases between. CDR1 is SGDLS and CDR2 is YYNGEE in the germline V gene. The CDR3 loop spans 15 amino acids. CDR3 sequence: CASSVDVGGNQPQHF. CDR3 in DNA: TGTGCCAGCAGCGTAGACGTCGGAGGCAATCAGCCCCAGCATTTT.

This chain links TRBV10-3 with TRBJ1-4, with a tentative D call TRBD1 (5 bases). Trimming removed 5 bases from V and 2 bases from J, with 9 bases in between. Germline V gives CDR1 ENHRY, CDR2 SYGVKD. CDR3 length equals 14 residues. The CDR3 coding sequence is TGTGCCATCAGTCCAGGGATTACTAATGAAAAACTGTTTTTT. The encoded protein is CAISPGITNEKLFF.

The DNA of the CDR3 is TGTGCCATCAGTGTTTCGGTCATGAACACTGAAGCTTTCTTT. Amino acids: CAISVSVMNTEAFF. V gene TRBV10-3 combines with J gene TRBJ1-1; D uncertain. Trimming pared 4 bases from V and 0 bases from J, leaving 9 bases between. Germline CDR1 and CDR2: ENHRY and SYGVKD. The CDR3 is made up of 14 amino acids.

The chain employs TRBV19 and TRBJ1-6, with D maybe TRBD1 (5 bases). The CDR3 loop spans 15 amino acids. From germline, CDR1 is LNHDA and CDR2 SQIVND (reference sequence). V was cut by 0 bases and J by 14 bases, with 17 bases left in between. The chain's CDR3 is CASSIDDSGEAALHF. CDR3 DNA: TGTGCCAGTAGTATAGACGACAGTGGTGAGGCGGCCCTCCACTTT.

The chain carries TRBV6-1 and TRBJ2-1, with 9 bases identical to TRBD2. The CDR3 runs 15 residues. Trimming removed 11 bases from V and 2 bases from J; junction bases left unmatched: 10. The germline V gene has CDR1 MNHNS and CDR2 SASEGT. The CDR3 coding sequence is TGTGCCGGAGGAGGACTAGCGCCTCCCTACAATGAGCAGTTCTTC. Translating gives CAGGGLAPPYNEQFF.

The chain couples TRBV4-3 to TRBJ1-5; D call uncertain. Germline CDR1 reads LGHNA; CDR2 reads YSLEER. The CDR3 has 14 amino acids. Trimming stripped 0 bases from V and 5 bases from J, with 8 bases between. Here the CDR3 reads CASSQDFRDQPQHF. In DNA, the CDR3 is TGCGCCAGCAGCCAAGATTTCCGGGATCAGCCCCAGCATTTT.

In DNA form, the CDR3 reads TGCAGCGTAAGGGACAGTGGAAACACCATATATTTT. This codes for CSVRDSGNTIYF. The chain combines TRBV29-1 with TRBJ1-3, with 7 nucleotides matching TRBD1. With 6 bases clipped from V and 3 bases from J, the junction kept 2 bases outside the gene matches. This CDR3 spans 12 amino acids. Germline V CDR1 and CDR2: SQVTM, ANQGSEA.

This clone was counted a single time. V is TRBV1 and J is TRBJ1-2; TRBD1, as called in the table, went unchecked against the DNA. TRBV1 is listed as a pseudogene. The CDR3 is made up of 14 amino acids. CDR3 in DNA: TGCACCAGCGGATACAGTGCTTTGAACTATGGCTACACCTTC. Protein: CTSGYSALNYGYTF.

The V gene is TRBV19, the J gene TRBJ2-2, with 11 nucleotides matching TRBD1. CDR3 size: 16 residues. Trimming took 3 bases from V and 5 from J; bases not matched to a gene: 5. The germline CDR1 and CDR2 sequences are LNHDA and SQIVND (reference sequence). In DNA, the CDR3 is TGTGCCAGTAGTATTTGGACAGGGGGCGGAACCGGGGAGCTGTTTTTT. It is translated as CASSIWTGGGTGELFF.

V and J are TRBV9 and TRBJ2-2, with D possibly being TRBD1 (8 bases). The CDR3 covers 17 residues. The germline V gene encodes CDR1 SGDLS and CDR2 YYNGEE. The germline V and J ends were trimmed by 1 base and 5 bases, with 18 bases remaining between them. The DNA of the CDR3 is TGTGCCAGCAGCGTACTAACAGGGGGGGCGAGAACCGGGGAGCTGTTTTTT. This codes for CASSVLTGGARTGELFF.

This CDR3 is CASSLDRVNTEAFF. CDR3 nucleotide sequence: TGTGCCAGCAGTTTAGACAGAGTGAACACTGAAGCTTTCTTT. V and J are TRBV28 and TRBJ1-1; possibly TRBD1 for D (5 bases). V was cut by 2 bases and J by 0 bases, with 7 bases left in between. This CDR3 has 14 residues. Germline V gene data show CDR1 as MDHEN and CDR2 as SYDVKM.

This chain joins TRBV6-1 and TRBJ1-5; TRBD1 is a possible D gene (5 bases). Germline CDR1 and CDR2: MNHNS and SASEGT. V lost 2 bases to trimming and J lost 4 bases, with 6 bases between them. The CDR3 runs to 13 residues. The CDR3 spells CASSEPGNQPQHF. Written as DNA, the CDR3 is TGTGCCAGCAGTGAACCAGGGAATCAGCCCCAGCATTTT.

This rearrangement joins TRBV6-1 to TRBJ1-4; tentative D call: TRBD1 (6 bases). The CDR3 contains 15 residues. CDR1 is MNHNS and CDR2 is SASEGT in the germline V gene. The V gene lost 5 bases and the J gene lost 5 bases, with 15 bases spanning the gap. CDR3 sequence reads: CASSKTRQGNEKLFF. DNA for the CDR3: TGTGCCAGCAGTAAAACGCGGCAGGGGAATGAAAAACTGTTTTTT.

Relative to its sample, this clone is medium-sized. The chain carries TRBV2 and TRBJ2-1, with D unclear. V was pared by 2 bases and J by 10 bases, with 6 bases between. There are 11 residues in the CDR3. Germline assignment: CDR1 SNHLY and CDR2 FYNNEI. For the CDR3, the DNA is TGTGCCAGCAGTGAATTCCGGGAGCAGTTCTTC. Protein: CASSEFREQFF.

The chain has TRBV10-2 and TRBJ1-6; D ambiguous. In germline, CDR1 is WSHSY, CDR2 SAAADI. V lost 6 bases, J lost 9 bases, and 9 bases lay in between. This CDR3 spans 12 amino acids. The CDR3 DNA reads as TGCGCCAGCAGCCACCCGGGTTCACCCCTCCACTTT. Translation gives CASSHPGSPLHF.

CDR3 protein: CASSEAPGSSYEQYF. Written as DNA, the CDR3 is TGTGCCAGCAGTGAAGCTCCGGGGTCCTCCTACGAGCAGTACTTC. The chain couples TRBV2 to TRBJ2-7; D may be TRBD2 (5 bases). From germline, CDR1 is SNHLY and CDR2 FYNNEI. V was trimmed by 0 bases and J by 0 bases, leaving 9 bases between them. The CDR3 is made up of 15 amino acids.

This chain's CDR3 is CASSRGRVHPEAFF. CDR3 bases: TGTGCCAGTAGTAGGGGCAGGGTGCACCCTGAAGCTTTCTTT. The rearrangement links TRBV19 to TRBJ1-1; perhaps TRBD1 as D (5 bases). CDR3 size: 14 residues. From germline, CDR1 is LNHDA and CDR2 SQIVND (reference sequence). V was clipped by 4 bases and J by 6 bases, with 15 bases between them.

This clone came up a few times. The chain is built from TRBV19 and TRBJ1-1; 7 bases fit TRBD1. V was pared by 7 bases and J by 4 bases, with 15 bases of the junction left unmatched. The CDR3 runs 16 residues. The germline V gene has CDR1 LNHDA and CDR2 SQIVND (reference sequence). CDR3 sequence reads: CASIPLRQGTGTEAFF. The CDR3 nucleotides read TGTGCCAGTATCCCCCTTCGACAGGGAACGGGCACTGAAGCTTTCTTT.

The chain joins TRBV30 to TRBJ1-2; 9 bases fit TRBD1. J lost 2 bases, V lost 4 bases, and 5 bases had no gene match. The CDR3 is 14 amino acids. The germline V gene encodes CDR1 GTSNPN and CDR2 SVGIG (reference sequence). CDR3 residues: CAWIVTGGNYGYTF. The CDR3 coding sequence is TGTGCCTGGATAGTGACAGGGGGAAACTATGGCTACACCTTC.

The chain links TRBV30 to TRBJ2-7, with 8 bases matching TRBD1. The CDR3 covers 14 residues. The germline V gene encodes CDR1 GTSNPN and CDR2 SVGIG (reference sequence). V shed 3 bases and J 3 bases; nucleotides not matched to a gene: 7. Here the CDR3 DNA reads TGTGCCTGGAGGCGGGACAGGTTGATCTACGAGCAGTACTTC. Residues: CAWRRDRLIYEQYF.